These 18 T cell receptor beta chains originate from one sample sequenced in a study of blood T cell repertoires in COVID-19. Generated by immunoSEQ multiplex PCR, the TCRdb table keeps only in-frame clones and is missing some. The data hold under 65,000 clones, with approximately 90% observed a single time. The sample comprised peripheral blood. The source of these receptors is a man aged 45-65 years with acute or convalescent COVID-19.

This sequence joins TRBV2 and TRBJ1-4; TRBD1 is a possible D gene (6 bases). V dropped 2 bases and J dropped 0 bases, with 10 bases sitting between them. The CDR3 is 16 amino acids. The germline V gene has CDR1 SNHLY and CDR2 FYNNEI. The CDR3 DNA sequence: TGTGCCAGCAGTGAAAGGACAGCCACAACTAATGAAAAACTGTTTTTT. It yields the protein CASSERTATTNEKLFF. Based on the CDR3 plus reference TRBV2 and TRBJ1-4, the full variable domain is EPEVTQTPSHQVTQMGQEVILRCVPISNHLYFYWYRQILGQKVEFLVSFYNNEISEKSEIFDDQFSVERPDGSNFTLKIRSTKLEDSAMYFCASSERTATTNEKLFFGSGTQLSVL.

V is TRBV28 and J is TRBJ1-2; 7 bases agree with TRBD1. V trimming: 1 base; J trimming: 4 bases; junction bases outside the gene matches: 6. This CDR3 contains 15 residues. Germline lookup yields CDR1 MDHEN and CDR2 SYDVKM. CDR3: CASSLFPTGSYGYTF. Here the CDR3 DNA reads TGTGCCAGCAGTTTATTTCCGACAGGGAGCTATGGCTACACCTTC.

This clone was counted between two and nine times. V usage is TRBV20-1 and J usage is TRBJ2-3; D is perhaps TRBD2 (6 bases). This CDR3 contains 13 residues. The germline V gene has CDR1 DFQATT and CDR2 SNEGSKA (reference sequence). Trimming stripped 3 bases from V and 6 bases from J, with 13 bases between. CDR3: CSASQAGPDTQYF. The CDR3 nucleotides are TGCAGTGCTAGTCAAGCGGGCCCGGATACGCAGTATTTT.

J is TRBJ2-7 and V is TRBV20-1; D unresolved. Germline CDR1 DFQATT, CDR2 SNEGSKA (reference sequence). V lost 3 bases to trimming and J lost 2 bases, with 8 bases between them. This CDR3 has 12 amino acids. CDR3 sequence (DNA): TGCAGTGCTAGTAACAGACCCTACGAGCAGTACTTC. It translates to CSASNRPYEQYF.

The chain is built from TRBV7-6 and TRBJ1-1; D possibly corresponds to TRBD1 (6 bases). The CDR3 contains 15 residues. Trimming left V 5 bases short and J 1 base short, with 14 bases between. Germline V CDR1 and CDR2: SGHVS, FNYEAQ. CDR3 sequence: CASSPGQIGNTEAFF. CDR3 sequence (DNA): TGTGCCAGCAGCCCGGGACAAATAGGGAACACTGAAGCTTTCTTT.

The chain recombines TRBV6-5 with TRBJ1-1; no firm D call. The germline V gene has CDR1 MNHEY and CDR2 SVGAGI. The V gene lost 1 base and the J gene lost 1 base, with 13 bases spanning the gap. This CDR3 comprises 16 residues. CDR3 in amino acids: CASSYLLIEGNTEAFF. CDR3 bases: TGTGCCAGCAGTTACTTACTGATCGAGGGGAACACTGAAGCTTTCTTT.

This chain links TRBV4-1 with TRBJ2-7, with 7 bases identical to TRBD2. The CDR3 covers 15 residues. The V gene's germline CDR1 is MGHRA and CDR2 YSYEKL. The V and J ends lost 2 bases and 2 bases, in that order; junction bases with no gene match: 6. CDR3 sequence reads: CASSQPSSGAYEQYF. The CDR3 coding sequence is TGCGCCAGCAGCCAACCCTCCAGCGGGGCCTACGAGCAGTACTTC.

This chain uses TRBV5-6 with TRBJ2-3, with D perhaps matching TRBD1 (6 bases). CDR1 is SGHDT and CDR2 is YYEEEE in the germline V gene. The CDR3 has 13 amino acids. V lost 5 bases, J lost 1 base, and 8 bases lay in between. CDR3 amino acids: CASSWTGTDTQYF. CDR3 sequence (DNA): TGTGCCAGCAGTTGGACAGGCACAGATACGCAGTATTTT.

The genes are TRBV24-1 and TRBJ2-5; 11 bases agree with TRBD1. The CDR3 extends over 13 amino acids. CDR1 is KGHDR, CDR2 SFDVKD, per germline. The J segment lost 10 bases and the V segment lost 9 bases, leaving 9 bases of the junction unmatched. Here the CDR3 DNA reads TGTGCCACCCCCCCCGGACAGGGGGCGATCCAGTACTTC. It is translated as CATPPGQGAIQYF.

This chain links TRBV6-2 or TRBV6-3 with TRBJ1-5; 8 bases line up with TRBD1. V shed 6 bases, J shed 6 bases, and the junction held 7 bases outside the gene matches. The CDR3 extends over 14 amino acids. Looked up from germline, CDR1 is MNHEY and CDR2 is SVGEGT. CDR3 nucleotides: TGTGCCAGCAGACCTCAGGGGGCTCTTCAGCCCCAGCATTTT. It specifies CASRPQGALQPQHF.

V usage is TRBV12-3 or TRBV12-4 and J usage is TRBJ2-7; possibly TRBD2 for D (5 bases). The length of the CDR3 is 13 residues. Trimming took 6 bases from V and 5 from J, leaving 14 bases between them. The CDR3, as DNA: TGTGCCAGCAGCAGACGAGGGTCCGACGAGCAGTACTTC. As protein: CASSRRGSDEQYF.

The J gene is TRBJ2-2, the V gene TRBV29-1; possible D gene TRBD1, 5 bases. The CDR3 sequence is 14 residues long. Trimming cost V 4 bases and J 0 bases, with 9 bases left between them. Looked up from germline, CDR1 is SQVTM and CDR2 is ANQGSEA. The CDR3 protein is CSVVVTANTGELFF. DNA for the CDR3: TGCAGCGTTGTTGTGACAGCGAACACCGGGGAGCTGTTTTTT.

The genes are TRBV2 and TRBJ2-7, with 7 positions matching TRBD2. This CDR3 contains 15 residues. The junction had 12 bases not matched to a gene; V was cut back by 6 bases and J by 4 bases. CDR1 is SNHLY, CDR2 FYNNEI, per germline. For the CDR3, the DNA is TGTGCCAGCAGGATTCTCCCTAGCGGTGGTTACGAGCAGTACTTC. It translates to CASRILPSGGYEQYF.

This clone was seen just once. This sequence joins TRBV30 and TRBJ1-2; D gene ambiguous. The CDR3 loop spans 12 amino acids. Germline CDR1 GTSNPN, CDR2 SVGIG (reference sequence). Trimming removed 5 bases from V and 1 base from J, with 8 bases in between. The CDR3 loop is CAWSRGNYGYTF. The CDR3 region has the DNA TGTGCCTGGTCCCGGGGTAACTATGGCTACACCTTC.

The gene calls are TRBV5-6 and TRBJ1-4, with TRBD1 identical over 8 bases. Germline CDR1 SGHDT, CDR2 YYEEEE. Trimming took 3 bases from V and 5 from J; bases not matched to a gene: 9. This CDR3 has 16 residues. CDR3: CASSSNQDRVNEKLFF. The CDR3 DNA follows: TGTGCCAGCAGCTCTAATCAGGACAGGGTCAATGAAAAACTGTTTTTT.

The rearrangement joins TRBV28 to TRBJ1-2; tentatively, D is TRBD1 (5 bases). The germline V gene has CDR1 MDHEN and CDR2 SYDVKM. CDR3 length equals 13 residues. Trimming shortened V by 8 bases and J by 4 bases, and 14 bases separated the two germline ends. Written as DNA, the CDR3 is TGTGCCAGCTTTAACAGGACCTCCTATGGCTACACCTTC. Its protein product is CASFNRTSYGYTF.

This chain links TRBV3-1 (or the pseudogene TRBV3-2) with TRBJ1-1; no clear D gene. CDR3 length: 15 amino acids. Trimming pared 0 bases from V and 1 base from J, leaving 9 bases between. Germline assignment: CDR1 LGHDT and CDR2 YNNKEL (reference sequence). The CDR3 loop reads CASSQEGGGNTEAFF. In nucleotides, the CDR3 is TGTGCCAGCAGCCAAGAAGGTGGAGGGAACACTGAAGCTTTCTTT.

This chain joins TRBV7-2 and TRBJ2-1; TRBD2 matches at 11 bases. The J segment lost 4 bases and the V segment lost 6 bases, leaving 5 bases of the junction unmatched. This CDR3 has 15 amino acids. Germline assignment: CDR1 SGHTA and CDR2 FQGNSA. CDR3 protein: CASRPTSGAYNEQFF. CDR3 coding DNA: TGTGCCAGCAGGCCGACTAGCGGGGCATACAATGAGCAGTTCTTC.